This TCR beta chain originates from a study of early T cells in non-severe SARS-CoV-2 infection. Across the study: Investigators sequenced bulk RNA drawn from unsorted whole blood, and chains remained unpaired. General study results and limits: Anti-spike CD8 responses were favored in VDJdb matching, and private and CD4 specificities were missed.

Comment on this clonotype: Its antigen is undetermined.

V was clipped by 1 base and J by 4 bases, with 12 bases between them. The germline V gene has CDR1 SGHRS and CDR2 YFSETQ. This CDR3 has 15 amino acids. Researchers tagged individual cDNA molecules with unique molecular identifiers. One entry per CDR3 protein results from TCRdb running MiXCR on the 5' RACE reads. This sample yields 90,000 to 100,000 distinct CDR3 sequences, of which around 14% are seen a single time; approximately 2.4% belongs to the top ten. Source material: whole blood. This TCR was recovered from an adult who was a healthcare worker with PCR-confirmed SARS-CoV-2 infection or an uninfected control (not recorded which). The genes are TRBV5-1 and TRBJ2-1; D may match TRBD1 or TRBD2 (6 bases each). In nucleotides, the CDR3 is TGCGCCAGCAGCTTGCGGGGGCCCACTTACAATGAGCAGTTCTTC. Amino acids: CASSLRGPTYNEQFF.